Below are 30 T cell receptor beta chains sequenced from a single sample in a study of blood T cell repertoires in COVID-19. Produced via immunoSEQ multiplex PCR; TCRdb's table is partial and in-frame only. The table records nearly 50,000 clones, about nine tenths of them present only once. Specimen: peripheral blood. All receptors come from a woman older than 75 with COVID-19, enrolled during active disease.

This chain uses TRBV27 with TRBJ2-5; D is possibly TRBD2 (5 bases). The CDR3 loop spans 15 amino acids. The V and J ends lost 9 bases and 2 bases respectively, with 19 bases between them. Germline V gives CDR1 MNHEY, CDR2 SMNVEV (reference sequence). The CDR3 reads CASTRSPGIQETQYF. The CDR3 nucleotides are TGTGCCAGTACTAGAAGCCCCGGGATTCAAGAGACCCAGTACTTC.

CDR3 region: CATSSGLAGPTYEQYF. The CDR3 DNA reads TGTGCCACCAGCTCCGGTTTAGCGGGACCCACCTACGAGCAGTACTTC. This chain connects TRBV24-1 to TRBJ2-7; 8 bases match TRBD2. CDR3 length: 16 residues. V lost 7 bases and J lost 2; bases outside the gene matches: 12. CDR1 KGHDR and CDR2 SFDVKD come from the germline V gene.

This clone has just a few counts. The chain joins TRBV11-2 to TRBJ1-2, with D unclear. Germline V lookup: CDR1 SGHAT, CDR2 FQNNGV. V was clipped by 1 base and J by 3 bases, with 6 bases between them. The CDR3 covers 13 residues. The CDR3: CASSLVQHYGYTF. In DNA, the CDR3 is TGTGCCAGCAGCTTAGTACAGCACTATGGCTACACCTTC.

This chain uses TRBV18 with TRBJ1-5; D possibly corresponds to TRBD1 (5 bases). The CDR3 loop spans 14 amino acids. Germline CDR1 reads KGHSH; CDR2 reads LQKENI. V was shortened by 4 bases and J by 0 bases, with 7 bases between the two germline ends. The CDR3 region has the DNA TGTGCCAGCTCACAGACAGCTAGCAATCAGCCCCAGCATTTT. It yields the protein CASSQTASNQPQHF. Full variable domain (rest looked up from reference TRBV18 and TRBJ1-5): NAGVMQNPRHLVRRRGQEARLRCSPMKGHSHVYWYRQLPEEGLKFMVYLQKENIIDESGMPKERFSAEFPKEGPSILRIQQVVRGDSAAYFCASSQTASNQPQHFGDGTRLSIL.

With respect to this clone: At one end the junction does not follow the germline gene, possibly because of a read error. This chain uses TRBV15 with TRBJ2-7, with 7 bases identical to TRBD1. There are 13 residues in the CDR3. Germline values: CDR1 LNHNV, CDR2 YYDKDF (reference sequence). The CDR3 reads CATSKGQSYVQYF. The CDR3 DNA reads as TGTGCCACCAGCAAGGGACAGTCCTACGTGCAGTACTTC.

This chain connects TRBV11-1 to TRBJ2-1; D gene unclear. Germline loops: CDR1 SGHAT, CDR2 FQDESV (reference sequence). CDR3 length: 13 residues. V lost 6 bases and J 0 bases, leaving 6 bases between the germline ends. For the CDR3, the DNA is TGTGCCAGCAGGCCCAGCTCCTACAATGAGCAGTTCTTC. Residues: CASRPSSYNEQFF.

The rearrangement links TRBV10-1 to TRBJ2-3; weak D call: TRBD1 (6 bases). Trimming took off 6 bases at V and 4 bases at J, with 17 bases between the two ends. Germline lookup yields CDR1 WNHNN and CDR2 SYGVQD (reference sequence). The CDR3 totals 15 residues. The CDR3 is CASSKQGFLADTQYF. In DNA, the CDR3 is TGCGCCAGCAGCAAACAGGGTTTCCTCGCAGATACGCAGTATTTT.

The chain is built from TRBV7-9 and TRBJ1-1; 8 nucleotides match TRBD1. CDR1 SEHNR and CDR2 FQNEAQ come from the germline V gene (reference sequence). The CDR3 is 14 residues long. Losses at the gene ends were 3 bases for V and 1 base for J; bases not matched to a gene: 1. The CDR3 is CASSFQGANTEAFF. The CDR3 bases are TGTGCCAGCAGCTTTCAGGGGGCGAACACTGAAGCTTTCTTT.

The chain links TRBV2 to TRBJ1-1; D remains ambiguous. The germline gives CDR1 SNHLY, CDR2 FYNNEI. The CDR3 sequence is 15 residues long. Deletions cut 7 bases from V and 4 bases from J, with 19 bases between. The CDR3 is CASTTVQAKSTEAFF. CDR3 in DNA: TGTGCCAGCACCACCGTCCAGGCTAAGAGCACTGAAGCTTTCTTT.

The rearrangement uses TRBV4-1 and TRBJ1-4, with TRBD1 as a possible D gene (5 bases). The length of the CDR3 is 13 residues. V gave up 5 bases and J gave up 10 bases, with 14 bases separating them. Germline V CDR1 and CDR2: MGHRA, YSYEKL. The CDR3 DNA is TGCGCCAGCAGCTACCCTGATGACAGAAAACTGTTTTTT. Translation: CASSYPDDRKLFF.

The rearrangement links TRBV7-9 to TRBJ2-2, with a tentative D call TRBD2 (5 bases). Trimming shortened V by 5 bases and J by 6 bases, and 19 bases separated the two germline ends. Per the germline V gene, CDR1 is SEHNR and CDR2 is FQNEAQ (reference sequence). CDR3 length: 16 residues. In nucleotides, the CDR3 is TGTGCCAGCAGCCTAAACGGACTCCCAAGAGCCGGGGAGCTGTTTTTT. Translation: CASSLNGLPRAGELFF.

The genes are TRBV25-1 and TRBJ1-4, with D hard to call. There are 15 residues in the CDR3. Germline V gene lookup returns CDR1 MGHDK and CDR2 SYGVNS. The V and J ends lost 2 bases and 2 bases respectively, with 9 bases between them. CDR3 in amino acids: CASSERGQTNEKLFF. The CDR3 DNA follows: TGTGCCAGCAGTGAAAGAGGGCAGACTAATGAAAAACTGTTTTTT. Looking up the rest from reference TRBV25-1 and TRBJ1-4 gives the full variable domain: EADIYQTPRYLVIGTGKKITLECSQTMGHDKMYWYQQDPGMELHLIHYSYGVNSTEKGDLSSESTVSRIRTEHFPLTLESARPSHTSQYLCASSERGQTNEKLFFGSGTQLSVL.

This clone is a singleton in its sample. The chain links TRBV19 to TRBJ2-7, with D maybe TRBD1 (6 bases). V lost 6 bases to trimming and J lost 2 bases, with 14 bases between them. The CDR3 runs 14 residues. CDR1 LNHDA and CDR2 SQIVND come from the germline V gene (reference sequence). The CDR3 coding sequence is TGTGCCAGTAGCCTTAACACAGGGCCCTACGAGCAGTACTTC. Protein product: CASSLNTGPYEQYF.

In DNA, the CDR3 is TGTGCCAGCAGTCGCCCGGGGACAGGGGGAAATTCACCCCTCCACTTT. Its translation is CASSRPGTGGNSPLHF. The V and J genes are TRBV2 and TRBJ1-6, with TRBD1 matching 11 bases. Losses at the gene ends were 5 bases for V and 7 bases for J; bases not matched to a gene: 7. The CDR3 contains 16 residues. Looked up from germline, CDR1 is SNHLY and CDR2 is FYNNEI.

The V gene is TRBV27, the J gene TRBJ2-7, with TRBD2 matching 8 bases. Germline trimming cut 3 bases from V and 4 bases from J; bases unmatched to any gene: 8. This CDR3 contains 15 residues. Germline V gene data show CDR1 as MNHEY and CDR2 as SMNVEV (reference sequence). The CDR3 nucleotides are TGTGCCAGCAGTTTTGTCGCCGGGGGGGGGTACGAGCAGTACTTC. Amino acid sequence: CASSFVAGGGYEQYF.

J is TRBJ2-5 and V is TRBV4-1, with 10 bases lining up with TRBD2. After removal of 2 bases from V and 1 base from J, the junction contained 10 bases not matched to a gene. This CDR3 contains 18 residues. In germline, CDR1 is MGHRA, CDR2 YSYEKL. The DNA for the CDR3 is TGCGCCAGCAGCCAAATTTTTCTTAGCGGGGGGATCCAAGAGACCCAGTACTTC. As protein: CASSQIFLSGGIQETQYF.

The genes are TRBV2 and TRBJ2-1; tentative D call: TRBD2 (10 bases). CDR1 is SNHLY and CDR2 is FYNNEI in the germline V gene. There are 18 residues in the CDR3. V was shortened by 10 bases and J by 3 bases, with 28 bases between the two germline ends. CDR3 nucleotide sequence: TGTGCCACTCGGTTCGGGACAGGGCTAGCGGGAGACTACAATGAGCAGTTCTTC. The encoded protein is CATRFGTGLAGDYNEQFF.

This sequence joins TRBV11-2 and TRBJ1-4; 8 bases map to TRBD1. V was pared by 2 bases and J by 8 bases, with 7 bases of the junction left unmatched. CDR1 and CDR2 (germline): SGHAT, FQNNGV. CDR3 length: 15 amino acids. The CDR3 loop is CASSLSQGAWEKLFF. CDR3 nucleotides: TGTGCCAGCAGCTTATCGCAGGGGGCGTGGGAAAAACTGTTTTTT.

The chain uses TRBV7-9 and TRBJ1-5; tentative D call: TRBD1 (6 bases). The CDR3 loop spans 14 amino acids. The germline V and J ends were trimmed by 4 bases and 9 bases, with 16 bases remaining between them. CDR1 and CDR2 (germline): SEHNR, FQNEAQ (reference sequence). This chain's CDR3 is CASSSGGGVAPQHF. The CDR3 region has the DNA TGTGCCAGCAGCTCCGGGGGGGGCGTCGCGCCCCAGCATTTT.

The rearrangement links TRBV20-1 to TRBJ1-2; 7 bases are shared with TRBD1. This CDR3 region has 11 residues. V trimming: 6 bases; J trimming: 8 bases; junction bases outside the gene matches: 6. Germline CDR1 reads DFQATT; CDR2 reads SNEGSKA (reference sequence). The chain's CDR3 is CSAATGIGYTF. Here the CDR3 DNA reads TGCAGTGCCGCGACAGGGATAGGCTACACCTTC.

The chain links TRBV14 to TRBJ2-1; a possible D gene is TRBD2 (5 bases). The germline V gene encodes CDR1 SGHDN and CDR2 FVKESK. V was shortened by 0 bases and J by 0 bases, with 12 bases between the two germline ends. This CDR3 contains 17 residues. CDR3 nucleotide sequence: TGTGCCAGCAGCCAAGATGGTCGGGGTAGCTCCTACAATGAGCAGTTCTTC. This sequence encodes CASSQDGRGSSYNEQFF.

The chain couples TRBV5-1 to TRBJ2-3; 10 positions agree with TRBD1. The CDR3 is 17 residues long. Germline V CDR1 and CDR2: SGHRS, YFSETQ. J lost 9 bases, V lost 2 bases, and 15 bases had no gene match. The CDR3 sequence is CASSLGTGDGARMTQYF. DNA of the CDR3: TGCGCCAGCAGCTTAGGGACAGGGGATGGGGCCCGAATGACGCAGTATTTT.

The DNA of the CDR3 is TGTGCCTGCCAGCCTAGGGCAGGGATCACTGAAGCTTTCTTT. Its translation is CACQPRAGITEAFF. This chain links TRBV6-5 with TRBJ1-1; D perhaps matches TRBD1 (5 bases). CDR3 length equals 14 residues. Trimming shortened V by 11 bases and J by 4 bases, and 20 bases separated the two germline ends. Germline CDR1 is MNHEY and CDR2 is SVGAGI.

This clone was counted a few times. The chain links TRBV2 to TRBJ1-2; D uncertain. The germline V gene has CDR1 SNHLY and CDR2 FYNNEI. Trimming removed 7 bases at V and 5 bases at J, with 11 bases between. The CDR3 extends over 12 amino acids. The CDR3 loop reads CASKIGDYGYTF. DNA of the CDR3: TGTGCCAGCAAGATTGGAGATTATGGCTACACCTTC.

The J gene is TRBJ2-2, the V gene TRBV3-1 (or the pseudogene TRBV3-2); 9 bases are a match to TRBD1. V gave up 0 bases and J gave up 0 bases; unmatched junction bases: 5. This CDR3 has 18 amino acids. The germline gives CDR1 LGHDT, CDR2 YNNKEL (reference sequence). CDR3 coding DNA: TGTGCCAGCAGCCAAGAAGCCTGGGACAGGGCGAACACCGGGGAGCTGTTTTTT. This translates into CASSQEAWDRANTGELFF.

The chain uses TRBV5-1 and TRBJ2-1; 10 nucleotides line up with TRBD2. The CDR3 is 16 residues long. The trim removed 4 bases at V and 6 bases at J, leaving 10 bases unmatched. The V gene's germline CDR1 is SGHRS and CDR2 YFSETQ. CDR3: CASSGPGLASGNEQFF. As DNA, the CDR3 is TGCGCCAGCAGCGGACCGGGACTAGCGAGTGGCAATGAGCAGTTCTTC.

The CDR3 reads CASSRQGSEAFF. In DNA form, the CDR3 reads TGTGCCAGCAGTCGCCAGGGGTCTGAAGCTTTCTTT. The genes are TRBV6-2 or TRBV6-3 and TRBJ1-1; a weak D match, TRBD1 (6 bases). The CDR3 is made up of 12 amino acids. Trimming pared 5 bases from V and 6 bases from J, leaving 10 bases between. Germline CDR1 reads MNHEY; CDR2 reads SVGEGT.

The J gene is TRBJ2-1, the V gene TRBV7-2; 9 nucleotides match TRBD2. The CDR3 length is 16 residues. Germline V gene data show CDR1 as SGHTA and CDR2 as FQGNSA. V dropped 10 bases and J dropped 4; count of bases not matched to a gene: 14. CDR3 in DNA: TGTGCCACCCGGGGGGTAGCGGGAGCGGGGTACAATGAGCAGTTCTTC. This gives the protein CATRGVAGAGYNEQFF.

The V and J genes are TRBV21-1 and TRBJ2-7; the table calls TRBD1, which could not be checked here. TRBV21-1 is a listed pseudogene. The CDR3 sequence is 15 residues long. CDR3 in amino acids: CASSKCRCNSYEQYF. Here the CDR3 DNA reads TGTGCCAGCAGCAAATGCAGGTGCAACTCCTACGAGCAGTACTTC.

The rearrangement uses TRBV19 and TRBJ1-5; 8 nucleotides align to TRBD1. This CDR3 has 14 residues. The ends lost 10 bases at V and 3 bases at J; junction bases unmatched: 8. Per the germline V gene, CDR1 is LNHDA and CDR2 is SQIVND (reference sequence). In DNA form, the CDR3 reads TGTGCCACTCAATCGGGACAGGTCAATCAGCCCCAGCATTTT. It codes for CATQSGQVNQPQHF. Supplemented by reference TRBV19 and TRBJ1-5, the full variable domain reads DGGITQSPKYLFRKEGQNVTLSCEQNLNHDAMYWYRQDPGQGLRLIYYSQIVNDFQKGDIAEGYSVSREKKESFPLTVTSAQKNPTAFYLCATQSGQVNQPQHFGDGTRLSIL.